These T cell receptor beta chains were read from a single sample in a study of T-cell reconstitution after alpha-beta-depleted transplantation in children. TCRdb used MiXCR to reprocess the PCR reads, holding one entry per CDR3 protein. The table has about 190,000 distinct CDR3 sequences, roughly 10% seen once. The material was PBMCs, obtained before TCRalphabeta/CD19-depleted stem cell transplant. The receptors were sampled from a boy aged 2 to 10 with acute myeloid leukemia, due to receive a stem cell transplant. CDR3s include the opening cysteine and the closing phenylalanine or tryptophan. The D gene is left open where the match is weak. Part of the rows lack a size; the others show once, few, many or a class for expanded clones.

many,TRBJ2-1,TRBD2,15,TRBV5-1,CASSYKTSGGNEQFF,TGCGCCAGCAGCTACAAGACTAGCGGGGGAAATGAGCAGTTCTTC
many,TRBJ2-2,TRBD2,16,TRBV6-1,CASNYQGLASTGELFF,TGTGCCAGCAACTATCAGGGACTAGCGAGCACCGGGGAGCTGTTTTTT
many,TRBJ2-7,TRBD1,16,TRBV7-6,CASSLAAGGGLYEQYF,TGTGCCAGCAGCTTAGCGGCAGGGGGCGGTTTATACGAGCAGTACTTC
many,TRBJ1-5,-,14,TRBV6-1,CASSGFYSNQPQHF,TGTGCCAGCAGTGGGTTCTATAGCAATCAGCCCCAGCATTTT
many,TRBJ2-7,TRBD1,13,TRBV29-1,CSGSGGRSYEQYF,TGCAGCGGGTCAGGGGGACGGTCCTACGAGCAGTACTTC
many,TRBJ1-1,-,14,TRBV6-5,CASSFAGIGTEAFF,TGTGCCAGCAGTTTCGCAGGGATAGGAACTGAAGCTTTCTTT
many,TRBJ2-1,TRBD1,13,TRBV12-3/TRBV12-4,CASRRGQVTEQFF,TGTGCCAGCAGAAGGGGACAGGTCACCGAGCAGTTCTTC
many,TRBJ2-3,-,16,TRBV5-1,CASSTYGSPRTDTQYF,TGCGCCAGCAGCACGTACGGTAGTCCCCGCACAGATACGCAGTATTTT
many,TRBJ2-3,-,17,TRBV11-2,CASSLNRDNFFGNTQYF,TGTGCCAGCAGCTTAAACCGGGACAACTTTTTTGGAAATACGCAGTATTTT
-,TRBJ1-1,-,13,TRBV5-1,CASSLALGGAAFF,TGCGCCAGCAGCTTGGCATTGGGGGGAGCAGCTTTCTTT
many,TRBJ2-1,-,14,TRBV5-1,CASSGDSSGDEQFF,TGCGCCAGCAGTGGGGACTCCTCTGGCGATGAGCAGTTCTTC
many,TRBJ1-3,-,19,TRBV7-2,CASSLAFSVTGSSGNTIYF,TGTGCCAGCAGCTTAGCTTTCTCGGTGACAGGCAGCTCTGGAAACACCATATATTTT
many,TRBJ2-1,TRBD2,17,TRBV5-1,CASSLNLAGSSYNEQFF,TGCGCCAGCAGCTTGAATTTAGCGGGTAGTTCCTACAATGAGCAGTTCTTC